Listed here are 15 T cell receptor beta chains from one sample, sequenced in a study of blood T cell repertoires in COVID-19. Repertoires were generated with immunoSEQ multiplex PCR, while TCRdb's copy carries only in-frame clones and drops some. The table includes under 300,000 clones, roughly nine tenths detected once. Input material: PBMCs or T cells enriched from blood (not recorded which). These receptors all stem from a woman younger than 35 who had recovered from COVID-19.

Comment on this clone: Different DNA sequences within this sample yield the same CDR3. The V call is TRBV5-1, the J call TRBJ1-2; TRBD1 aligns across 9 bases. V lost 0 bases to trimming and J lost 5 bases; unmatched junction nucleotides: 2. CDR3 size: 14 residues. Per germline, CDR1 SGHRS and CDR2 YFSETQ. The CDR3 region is CASSLEGQGYGYTF. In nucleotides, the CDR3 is TGCGCCAGCAGCTTGGAGGGACAGGGTTATGGCTACACCTTC.

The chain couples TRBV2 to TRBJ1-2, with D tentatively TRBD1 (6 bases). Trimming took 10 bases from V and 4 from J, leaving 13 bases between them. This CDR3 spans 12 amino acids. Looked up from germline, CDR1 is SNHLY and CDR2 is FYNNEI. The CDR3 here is CAIRTAIYGYTF. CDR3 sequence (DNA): TGTGCCATCAGGACAGCCATCTATGGCTACACCTTC.

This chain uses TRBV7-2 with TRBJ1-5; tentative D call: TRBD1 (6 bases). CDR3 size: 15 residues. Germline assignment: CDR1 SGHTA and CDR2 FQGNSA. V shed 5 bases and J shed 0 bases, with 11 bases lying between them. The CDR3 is CASSIGQYSNQPQHF. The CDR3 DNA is TGTGCCAGCAGCATTGGACAGTATAGCAATCAGCCCCAGCATTTT.

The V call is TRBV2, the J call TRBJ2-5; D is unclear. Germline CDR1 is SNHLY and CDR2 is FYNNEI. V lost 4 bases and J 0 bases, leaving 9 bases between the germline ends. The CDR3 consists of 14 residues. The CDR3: CASSVIQYQETQYF. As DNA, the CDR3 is TGTGCCAGCAGTGTTATCCAGTACCAAGAGACCCAGTACTTC.

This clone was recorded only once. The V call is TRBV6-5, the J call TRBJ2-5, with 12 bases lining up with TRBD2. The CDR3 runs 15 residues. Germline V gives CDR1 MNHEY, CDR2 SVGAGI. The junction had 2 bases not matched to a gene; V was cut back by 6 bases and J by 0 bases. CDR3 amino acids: CASRTSGGHQETQYF. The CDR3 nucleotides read TGTGCCAGCAGGACTAGCGGGGGTCACCAAGAGACCCAGTACTTC.

The DNA for the CDR3 is TGTGCCAGCAGCCCCCCCTCAGCGCCGAACAATGAGCAGTTCTTC. Encoded protein: CASSPPSAPNNEQFF. V usage is TRBV3-1 (or the pseudogene TRBV3-2) and J usage is TRBJ2-1; the D is unclear. V was trimmed by 4 bases and J by 5 bases, leaving 15 bases between them. The CDR3 extends over 15 amino acids. Germline CDR1 and CDR2: LGHDT and YNNKEL (reference sequence).

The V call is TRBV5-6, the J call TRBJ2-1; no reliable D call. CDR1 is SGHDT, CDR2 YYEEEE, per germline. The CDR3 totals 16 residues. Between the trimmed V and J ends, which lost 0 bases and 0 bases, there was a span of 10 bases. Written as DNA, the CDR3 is TGTGCCAGCAGCTTGGCCCTCTCGGGCTCCTACAATGAGCAGTTCTTC. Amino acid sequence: CASSLALSGSYNEQFF.

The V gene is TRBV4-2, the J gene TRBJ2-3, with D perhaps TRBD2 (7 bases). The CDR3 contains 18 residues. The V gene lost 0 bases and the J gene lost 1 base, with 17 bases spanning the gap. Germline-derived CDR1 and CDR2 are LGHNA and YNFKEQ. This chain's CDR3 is CASSQDVGGGLGTDTQYF. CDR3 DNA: TGTGCCAGCAGCCAAGATGTGGGGGGGGGCCTGGGCACAGATACGCAGTATTTT.

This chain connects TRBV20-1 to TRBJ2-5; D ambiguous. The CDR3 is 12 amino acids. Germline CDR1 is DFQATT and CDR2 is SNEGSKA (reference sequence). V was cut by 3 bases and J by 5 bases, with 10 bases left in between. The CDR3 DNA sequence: TGCAGTGCTAGTTTGGTTCGGGAGACCCAGTACTTC. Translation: CSASLVRETQYF.

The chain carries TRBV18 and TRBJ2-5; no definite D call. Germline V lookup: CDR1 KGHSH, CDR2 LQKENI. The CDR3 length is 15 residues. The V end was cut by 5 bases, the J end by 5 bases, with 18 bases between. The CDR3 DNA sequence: TGTGCCAGCTCATCCTCCTCAGGCGCGTTGGAGACCCAGTACTTC. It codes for CASSSSSGALETQYF.

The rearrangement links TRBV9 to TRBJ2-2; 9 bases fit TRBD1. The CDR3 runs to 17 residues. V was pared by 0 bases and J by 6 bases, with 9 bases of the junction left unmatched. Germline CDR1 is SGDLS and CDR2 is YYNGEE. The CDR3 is CASSVVGDRVYSGELFF. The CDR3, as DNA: TGTGCCAGCAGCGTAGTGGGGGACAGGGTTTATTCCGGGGAGCTGTTTTTT. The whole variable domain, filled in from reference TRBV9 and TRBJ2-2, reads DSGVTQTPKHLITATGQRVTLRCSPRSGDLSVYWYQQSLDQGLQFLIQYYNGEERAKGNILERFSAQQFPDLHSELNLSSLELGDSALYFCASSVVGDRVYSGELFFGEGSRLTVL.

The CDR3 region has the DNA TGTGCCAGCAGCTTAGATTTGTCTAGCGGGGGGATCAATGAGCAGTTCTTC. Protein product: CASSLDLSSGGINEQFF. The J gene is TRBJ2-1, the V gene TRBV11-2, with 11 positions matching TRBD2. CDR1 and CDR2 from the germline V gene are SGHAT and FQNNGV. The CDR3 spans 17 residues. V dropped 0 bases and J dropped 6; count of bases not matched to a gene: 7.

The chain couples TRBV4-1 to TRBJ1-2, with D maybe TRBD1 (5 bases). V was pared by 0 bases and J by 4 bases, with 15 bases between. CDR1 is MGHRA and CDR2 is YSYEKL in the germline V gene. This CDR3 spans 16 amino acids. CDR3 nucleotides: TGCGCCAGCAGCCAAGAGGGGCTCTCCTTCCTCTATGGCTACACCTTC. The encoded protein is CASSQEGLSFLYGYTF.

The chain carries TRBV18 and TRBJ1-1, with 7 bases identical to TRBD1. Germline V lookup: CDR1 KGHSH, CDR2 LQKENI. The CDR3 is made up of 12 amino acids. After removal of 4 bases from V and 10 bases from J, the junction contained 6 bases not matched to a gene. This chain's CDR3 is CASSLNRDRAFF. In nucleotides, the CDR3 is TGTGCCAGCTCACTTAACAGGGACAGAGCTTTCTTT. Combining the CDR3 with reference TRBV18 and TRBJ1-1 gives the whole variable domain NAGVMQNPRHLVRRRGQEARLRCSPMKGHSHVYWYRQLPEEGLKFMVYLQKENIIDESGMPKERFSAEFPKEGPSILRIQQVVRGDSAAYFCASSLNRDRAFFGQGTRLTVV.

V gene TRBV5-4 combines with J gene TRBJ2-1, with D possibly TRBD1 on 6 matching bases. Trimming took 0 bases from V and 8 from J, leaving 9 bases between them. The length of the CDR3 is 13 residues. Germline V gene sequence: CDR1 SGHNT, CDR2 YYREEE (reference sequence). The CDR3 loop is CASSLDRDHEQFF. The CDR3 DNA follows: TGTGCCAGCAGCTTGGACAGGGACCATGAGCAGTTCTTC.